Following are 24 T cell receptor beta chains from one sample sequenced in a study of a mutant IDH1 vaccine in newly diagnosed glioma. Some clones are missing from TCRdb's copy, which holds only in-frame ones; the method was immunoSEQ multiplex PCR. This repertoire shows around 26,000 clones, 93% found once; its top ten account for approximately 1.1%. Specified time point: baseline, week 1 (first vaccination visit). This sample's treatment: pre-vaccination baseline after standard-of-care therapy. Sequencing used PBMCs, obtained from a glioma patient treated with radiotherapy, temozolomide or both. All receptors come from a middle-aged man with glioma.

V and J are TRBV4-1 and TRBJ2-1, with 7 bases aligning to TRBD2. The CDR3 has 17 amino acids. Trimming removed 2 bases from V and 4 bases from J; junction bases left unmatched: 11. Germline V gene lookup returns CDR1 MGHRA and CDR2 YSYEKL. The CDR3, as DNA: TGCGCCAGCAGCCAAACCCTAGGCGGGAGAATTTACAATGAGCAGTTCTTC. It specifies CASSQTLGGRIYNEQFF.

The chain is built from TRBV7-9 and TRBJ2-3; D gene ambiguous. This CDR3 region has 16 residues. The germline V and J ends were trimmed by 1 base and 5 bases, with 16 bases remaining between them. Germline CDR1 and CDR2: SEHNR and FQNEAQ (reference sequence). The DNA of the CDR3 is TGTGCCAGCAGCTTAGTTGAGGCAGGCGGAGTAGATACGCAGTATTTT. As protein: CASSLVEAGGVDTQYF.

This clone is a singleton in its sample. Other DNA variants within this sample encode the same CDR3. This chain joins TRBV10-3 and TRBJ2-1; TRBD1 agrees at 8 bases. The CDR3 length is 15 residues. V shed 4 bases, J shed 2 bases, and the junction held 4 bases outside the gene matches. Germline V gene data show CDR1 as ENHRY and CDR2 as SYGVKD. The CDR3 spells CAISVTGEAYNEQFF. CDR3 DNA sequence: TGTGCCATCAGTGTGACAGGGGAGGCCTACAATGAGCAGTTCTTC.

The chain carries TRBV10-1 and TRBJ2-3; perhaps TRBD1 as D (6 bases). The CDR3 sequence is 15 residues long. V gave up 4 bases and J gave up 0 bases, with 11 bases separating them. CDR1 WNHNN and CDR2 SYGVQD come from the germline V gene (reference sequence). The DNA of the CDR3 is TGCGCCAGCAGTGTCCTCCAGGGGAGCACAGATACGCAGTATTTT. Translating it yields CASSVLQGSTDTQYF.

CDR3 coding DNA: TGTGCCAGCAGCGTTGGGGGTACGGACACCGGGGAGCTGTTTTTT. Residues: CASSVGGTDTGELFF. The chain couples TRBV9 to TRBJ2-2; the D call may be TRBD1 or TRBD2 (5 bases each). The CDR3 totals 15 residues. CDR1 SGDLS and CDR2 YYNGEE come from the germline V gene. The V end was cut by 2 bases, the J end by 3 bases, with 11 bases between.

Points on this clone: Relative to the germline gene, one junction end is altered; a read error may explain this. V and J are TRBV5-1 and TRBJ1-2, with D perhaps matching TRBD1 (6 bases). Per the germline V gene, CDR1 is SGHRS and CDR2 is YFSETQ. The CDR3 runs to 11 residues. The CDR3 is CASGADSGHTF. The DNA of the CDR3 is TGCGCCAGCGGGGCGGACAGTGGCCACACCTTC. Using reference TRBV5-1 and TRBJ1-2 for the parts outside the CDR3, the full variable domain is KAGVTQTPRYLIKTRGQQVTLSCSPISGHRSVSWYQQTPGQGLQFLFEYFSETQRNKGNFPGRFSGRQFSNSRSEMNVSTLELGDSALYLCASGADSGHTFGSGTRLTVV.

This clone has a handful of counts. V and J are TRBV7-9 and TRBJ2-7; a possible D gene is TRBD1 (5 bases). This CDR3 is 12 amino acids long. Trimming shortened V by 4 bases and J by 2 bases, and 6 bases separated the two germline ends. CDR1 and CDR2 from the germline V gene are SEHNR and FQNEAQ (reference sequence). This CDR3 is CASSSGTYEQYF. In DNA form, the CDR3 reads TGTGCCAGCAGCTCAGGGACCTACGAGCAGTACTTC.

The J gene is TRBJ2-3, the V gene TRBV30; D is possibly TRBD2 (6 bases). The CDR3 has 15 amino acids. Germline CDR1 reads GTSNPN; CDR2 reads SVGIG (reference sequence). Trimming pared 1 base from V and 0 bases from J, leaving 11 bases between. The CDR3 DNA follows: TGTGCCTGGAGTGGCGGGACTCCTAGCACAGATACGCAGTATTTT. This translates into CAWSGGTPSTDTQYF.

The chain carries TRBV5-4 and TRBJ2-7; D unresolved. Trimming left V 0 bases short and J 6 bases short, with 13 bases between. Germline V lookup: CDR1 SGHNT, CDR2 YYREEE (reference sequence). The CDR3 sequence is 14 residues long. CDR3 amino acids: CASSLEQIPLEQYF. Written as DNA, the CDR3 is TGTGCCAGCAGCTTGGAACAAATACCCCTCGAGCAGTACTTC.

The CDR3 bases are TGTGCCACCAGCAGAGATCCAGTAGGCTCTGGGGCCAACGTCCTGACTTTC. It is translated as CATSRDPVGSGANVLTF. The chain links TRBV15 to TRBJ2-6, with unresolved D. This CDR3 comprises 17 residues. V lost 0 bases, J lost 0 bases, and 9 bases lay in between. CDR1 and CDR2 from the germline V gene are LNHNV and YYDKDF (reference sequence).

The V call is TRBV27, the J call TRBJ1-2; D gene uncertain. Germline values: CDR1 MNHEY, CDR2 SMNVEV (reference sequence). This CDR3 has 11 amino acids. CDR3 nucleotide sequence: TGTGCTTCCCTTAATGGCTATGGCTACACCTTC. Translated, it gives CASLNGYGYTF.

The rearrangement uses TRBV28 and TRBJ1-5; D may be TRBD1 (5 bases). The CDR3 contains 15 residues. CDR1 MDHEN and CDR2 SYDVKM come from the germline V gene. Trimming left V 1 base short and J 3 bases short, with 10 bases between. The CDR3 is CASSLLTDINQPQHF. CDR3 bases: TGTGCCAGCAGTTTATTGACAGATATCAATCAGCCCCAGCATTTT.

The CDR3 here is CASNSGGGYTDTQYF. The CDR3 DNA reads as TGTGCCAGCAACTCGGGCGGGGGGTACACAGATACGCAGTATTTT. The chain recombines TRBV9 with TRBJ2-3, with 8 bases that match TRBD2. CDR3 size: 15 residues. J lost 2 bases, V lost 6 bases, and 8 bases had no gene match. Per germline, CDR1 SGDLS and CDR2 YYNGEE.

The rearrangement uses TRBV9 and TRBJ2-6, with D possibly being TRBD1 (5 bases). V shed 1 base and J shed 4 bases, with 9 bases lying between them. CDR3 length: 15 residues. Germline V gives CDR1 SGDLS, CDR2 YYNGEE. The CDR3 spells CASSVWRQGANVLTF. In DNA, the CDR3 is TGTGCCAGCAGCGTATGGCGACAGGGGGCCAACGTCCTGACTTTC.

The chain employs TRBV29-1 and TRBJ1-4, with a weak D call TRBD1 (5 bases). The CDR3 spans 11 residues. Germline assignment: CDR1 SQVTM and CDR2 ANQGSEA. Here the CDR3 DNA reads TGCGCGTGCAGGGCGAATGAAAAACTGTTTTTT. Protein sequence: CACRANEKLFF.

The CDR3 DNA reads TGTGCCAGCAGATTTAGCGGCCAAGAGACCCAGTACTTC. As protein: CASRFSGQETQYF. The chain combines TRBV11-2 with TRBJ2-5, with a tentative D call TRBD2 (6 bases). Germline CDR1 and CDR2: SGHAT and FQNNGV. The CDR3 has 13 amino acids. The V gene lost 6 bases and the J gene lost 1 base, with 9 bases spanning the gap.

This chain joins TRBV10-3 and TRBJ2-3, with 11 bases lining up with TRBD2. Germline CDR1 reads ENHRY; CDR2 reads SYGVKD. The CDR3 totals 17 residues. V shed 10 bases and J 2 bases; nucleotides not matched to a gene: 14. CDR3 coding DNA: TGTGCCACCCGAACTTGGAGTAGCGGGGGGGTCACAGATACGCAGTATTTT. The encoded protein is CATRTWSSGGVTDTQYF.

For this clone: One junction end disagrees with the germline gene, perhaps due to a read error. The V and J genes are TRBV6-4 and TRBJ2-1; a possible D gene is TRBD2 (5 bases). Germline-derived CDR1 and CDR2 are MRHNA and SNTAGT. The CDR3 spans 11 residues. Here the CDR3 reads CASSDSTPEVF. CDR3 in DNA: TGTGCCAGCAGTGACTCGACACCGGAGGTCTTC.

The V call is TRBV7-9, the J call TRBJ2-5; 8 nucleotides match TRBD1. The J call may be mistaken, given a closer DNA end match to TRBJ2-7. This CDR3 spans 15 amino acids. The germline V gene has CDR1 SEHNR and CDR2 FQNEAQ (reference sequence). CDR3 sequence reads: CASSPSGTGLGEQYF. CDR3 bases: TGTGCCAGCAGCCCCTCCGGGACAGGTCTTGGCGAGCAGTACTTC.

The rearrangement uses TRBV5-1 and TRBJ2-3, with TRBD2 matching over 16 bases. V lost 4 bases, J lost 8 bases, and 10 bases stayed unmatched. CDR1 is SGHRS, CDR2 YFSETQ, per germline. There are 17 residues in the CDR3. The CDR3 DNA reads TGCGCCAGCAGCCGGCCCGGGACTAGCGGGGGGGCAGGTACGCAGTATTTT. Translation: CASSRPGTSGGAGTQYF.

V is TRBV6-5 and J is TRBJ2-7; D gene uncertain. V was clipped by 4 bases and J by 2 bases, with 6 bases between them. Germline loops: CDR1 MNHEY, CDR2 SVGAGI. The CDR3 is 12 amino acids. In DNA, the CDR3 is TGTGCCAGCAGTTCAGTTACCTACGAGCAGTACTTC. This encodes CASSSVTYEQYF.

This sequence joins TRBV4-2 and TRBJ2-1; the D is unclear. The V gene lost 4 bases and the J gene lost 4 bases, with 11 bases spanning the gap. The V gene's germline CDR1 is LGHNA and CDR2 YNFKEQ. This CDR3 has 14 residues. The CDR3 nucleotides read TGTGCCAGCAGCCCGAGGCTGGGGTACAATGAGCAGTTCTTC. This gives the protein CASSPRLGYNEQFF.

The rearrangement uses TRBV9 and TRBJ2-6; no reliable D call. V was cut by 4 bases and J by 0 bases, with 2 bases left in between. The CDR3 is made up of 13 amino acids. Germline V CDR1 and CDR2: SGDLS, YYNGEE. The CDR3 DNA sequence: TGTGCCAGCAGCCACTCTGGGGCCAACGTCCTGACTTTC. It yields the protein CASSHSGANVLTF.

The gene calls are TRBV7-9 and TRBJ2-7, with D perhaps TRBD2 (6 bases). The CDR3 runs to 15 residues. From germline, CDR1 is SEHNR and CDR2 FQNEAQ (reference sequence). V was clipped by 6 bases and J by 0 bases, with 15 bases between them. Here the CDR3 reads CASSLLATSSYEQYF. CDR3 sequence (DNA): TGTGCCAGCAGTTTACTAGCAACCAGCTCCTACGAGCAGTACTTC.